This T cell receptor (beta chain) is drawn from a study of T cells in Graves' hyperthyroidism and ophthalmopathy. About the research overall: Before any treatment, at initial diagnosis, peripheral blood was collected.

Clinical Activity Scores of at least 3, NOSPECS grades of at least 4 and durations under 3 months characterized ophthalmopathy patients. Any patient presenting with uncontrolled infection, other autoimmune disease, pregnancy or lactation was left out. PBMCs were derived from 7.5 to 10 ml fresh peripheral blood. Ten or more counts support this clonotype. Researchers took RNA transcripts and amplified the TCR beta CDR3 regions from them. First-round RT-PCR targeting the TCR CDR3 was performed with the HTBI primer set. MiXCR, applied by TCRdb to the multiplex PCR reads, yields one record per CDR3 protein. The sample yields about 640,000 distinct CDR3 sequences, around 15% seen once. Trimming shortened V by 3 bases and J by 0 bases, and 9 bases separated the two germline ends. CDR1 is SGHTA, CDR2 FQGNSA, per germline. The length of the CDR3 is 15 residues.

The sample comprised blood. The chain joins TRBV7-2 to TRBJ2-1, with D possibly matching TRBD2 (6 bases). The TCR comes from a woman between 50 and 59 years old with Graves' ophthalmopathy. CDR3 DNA sequence: TGTGCCAGCAGCTTTACGCGGGACTCCTACAATGAGCAGTTCTTC. Its translation: CASSFTRDSYNEQFF.